The entry that follows covers one T cell receptor (beta chain) sequence. Its antigen remains unidentified. The study subjected TCRalpha and TCRbeta cDNA to two nested PCRs of 16 and 9 cycles. Reprocessing the 5' RACE reads, TCRdb reports a single entry for every CDR3 protein and omits DNA. Seen in this sample are 310,000 or so distinct CDR3 sequences; the ten most common clones hold 2% to 2.5%. This record belongs to a study of monozygotic twins with inflammatory bowel disease. Study-level points and caveats: Sharing of clonotypes with others was lower in IBD patients than in healthy twins, and this was especially so with disease activity. The authors found no support for a single strong IBD-associated signal or clonotype.

CDR3 length: 15 residues. Germline loops: CDR1 MDHEN, CDR2 SYDVKM. The sequencing sample was made of blood. This chain links TRBV28 with TRBJ2-2; without DNA, the TCRdb call of TRBD2 cannot be checked. The source of this sequence is a human donor with ulcerative colitis or Crohn's disease, or a healthy co-twin of an affected twin (not recorded which). The CDR3 is CASSLRLAITGELFF. Full variable domain (rest looked up from reference TRBV28 and TRBJ2-2): DVKVTQSSRYLVKRTGEKVFLECVQDMDHENMFWYRQDPGLGLRLIYFSYDVKMKEKGDIPEGYSVSREKKERFSLILESASTNQTSMYLCASSLRLAITGELFFGEGSRLTVL.